These 32 T cell receptor beta chains came from one sample sequenced in a study of somatic mutations in cytotoxic T cells in rheumatoid arthritis. The method was immunoSEQ multiplex PCR; TCRdb's version includes in-frame clones alone and lacks a portion of them. The sample has 9,500 to 15,000 clones; under 85% are singletons. The sequenced sample was CD8+ T cells sorted from blood. Receptors were obtained from a woman aged 55-75 years in good health.

The chain joins TRBV7-9 to TRBJ2-7; tentatively, D is TRBD2 (6 bases). The CDR3 loop spans 13 amino acids. With 5 bases removed from V and 0 bases from J, the gap between germline ends came to 8 bases. Germline CDR1 SEHNR, CDR2 FQNEAQ (reference sequence). The CDR3 region is CASSPGGSYEQYF. CDR3 DNA sequence: TGTGCCAGCAGCCCCGGGGGCTCCTACGAGCAGTACTTC. The complete variable domain, with remaining parts taken from reference TRBV7-9 and TRBJ2-7, reads DTGVSQNPRHKITKRGQNVTFRCDPISEHNRLYWYRQTLGQGPEFLTYFQNEAQLEKSRLLSDRFSAERPKGSFSTLEIQRTEQGDSAMYLCASSPGGSYEQYFGPGTRLTVT.

The V gene is TRBV7-8, the J gene TRBJ2-3; TRBD2 agrees at 8 bases. After removal of 3 bases from V and 5 bases from J, the junction contained 7 bases not matched to a gene. From germline, CDR1 is SGHVS and CDR2 FQNEAQ. This CDR3 has 15 residues. CDR3 bases: TGTGCCAGCAGCTTGGAGCGGGGGCGGATAGATACGCAGTATTTT. Protein sequence: CASSLERGRIDTQYF.

The chain has TRBV18 and TRBJ2-5; the D is unclear. V lost 2 bases and J 4 bases, leaving 11 bases between the germline ends. This CDR3 has 14 residues. Germline CDR1 and CDR2: KGHSH and LQKENI. The CDR3 loop is CASSPGQLLETQYF. In DNA form, the CDR3 reads TGTGCCAGCTCACCAGGGCAGTTATTAGAGACCCAGTACTTC.

This clone occurred a few times. V and J are TRBV30 and TRBJ1-4; 11 bases are a match to TRBD1. After removal of 5 bases from V and 7 bases from J, the junction contained 9 bases not matched to a gene. CDR3 length: 15 residues. Germline values: CDR1 GTSNPN, CDR2 SVGIG (reference sequence). DNA for the CDR3: TGTGCCTGGGGCCTAACCGGGACAGGGGGTGAAAAACTGTTTTTT. As protein: CAWGLTGTGGEKLFF.

The V gene is TRBV7-2, the J gene TRBJ2-3; tentatively, D is TRBD1 (5 bases). This CDR3 has 17 amino acids. Germline CDR1 and CDR2: SGHTA and FQGNSA. V was clipped by 7 bases and J by 1 base, with 21 bases between them. The CDR3 sequence: CASTRTRSFWGTDTQYF. The CDR3 DNA is TGTGCCAGCACTCGGACACGCTCGTTCTGGGGCACAGATACGCAGTATTTT. The whole variable domain, filled in from reference TRBV7-2 and TRBJ2-3, reads GAGVSQSPSNKVTEKGKDVELRCDPISGHTALYWYRQSLGQGLEFLIYFQGNSAPDKSGLPSDRFSAERTGGSVSTLTIQRTQQEDSAVYLCASTRTRSFWGTDTQYFGPGTRLTVL.

The chain uses TRBV27 and TRBJ2-1, with 7 bases identical to TRBD1. The CDR3 has 13 residues. Trimming removed 6 bases from V and 9 bases from J; junction bases left unmatched: 8. The germline CDR1 and CDR2 sequences are MNHEY and SMNVEV (reference sequence). The CDR3: CASSYHRGGEQFF. CDR3 nucleotides: TGTGCCAGCAGCTATCACAGGGGTGGTGAGCAGTTCTTC.

This clone is labeled medium-sized. The V call is TRBV7-2, the J call TRBJ2-3; 10 positions match TRBD2. Looked up from germline, CDR1 is SGHTA and CDR2 is FQGNSA. The CDR3 has 15 residues. The trim removed 5 bases at V and 6 bases at J, leaving 8 bases unmatched. DNA of the CDR3: TGTGCCAGCAGCCCTAGCGGGGGAGGAGGGGATACGCAGTATTTT. This gives the protein CASSPSGGGGDTQYF. The whole variable domain, filled in from reference TRBV7-2 and TRBJ2-3, reads GAGVSQSPSNKVTEKGKDVELRCDPISGHTALYWYRQSLGQGLEFLIYFQGNSAPDKSGLPSDRFSAERTGGSVSTLTIQRTQQEDSAVYLCASSPSGGGGDTQYFGPGTRLTVL.

The V gene is TRBV6-5, the J gene TRBJ2-1; maybe TRBD1 (6 bases). This CDR3 contains 15 residues. Germline lookup yields CDR1 MNHEY and CDR2 SVGAGI. Trimming left V 6 bases short and J 10 bases short, with 22 bases between. This CDR3 is CASSQRDTLQGEQFF. The CDR3 DNA reads as TGTGCCAGCAGCCAACGGGACACCTTACAAGGGGAGCAGTTCTTC.

This clone was detected only once. This chain links TRBV27 with TRBJ2-2, with 8 bases fitting TRBD1. The J segment lost 3 bases and the V segment lost 3 bases, leaving 3 bases of the junction unmatched. Germline lookup yields CDR1 MNHEY and CDR2 SMNVEV (reference sequence). This CDR3 spans 15 amino acids. The CDR3 DNA reads as TGTGCCAGCAGTTTTGCAGGGGGCTACACCGGGGAGCTGTTTTTT. Translation: CASSFAGGYTGELFF.

The gene calls are TRBV27 and TRBJ2-1, with 11 positions matching TRBD2. Germline CDR1 reads MNHEY; CDR2 reads SMNVEV (reference sequence). The length of the CDR3 is 15 residues. Germline trimming cut 8 bases from V and 10 bases from J; bases unmatched to any gene: 13. The DNA for the CDR3 is TGTGCCAGCTCATTAGCGGGGGGGGTGGTTGTGGAGCAGTTCTTC. Protein product: CASSLAGGVVVEQFF.

The chain combines TRBV6-5 with TRBJ2-2; 11 bases agree with TRBD2. J gave up 6 bases and V 4 bases, and 1 base lay outside the gene matches. Germline V CDR1 and CDR2: MNHEY, SVGAGI. The CDR3 runs 14 residues. The CDR3 reads CASSSGLAAGELFF. In nucleotides, the CDR3 is TGTGCCAGCAGTTCGGGACTAGCGGCCGGGGAGCTGTTTTTT.

J is TRBJ2-5 and V is TRBV5-6; 8 bases are a match to TRBD1. Germline lookup yields CDR1 SGHDT and CDR2 YYEEEE. The CDR3 has 15 residues. Trimming at V came to 0 bases and at J to 5 bases, leaving 6 bases not matched to a gene. DNA for the CDR3: TGTGCCAGCAGCTTGGATCCAGGGGGCTTGGAGACCCAGTACTTC. Amino acids: CASSLDPGGLETQYF.

This chain joins TRBV27 and TRBJ2-1; D gene ambiguous. The CDR3 has 15 amino acids. Deletions cut 3 bases from V and 0 bases from J, with 9 bases between. Germline CDR1 is MNHEY and CDR2 is SMNVEV (reference sequence). CDR3 nucleotide sequence: TGTGCCAGCAGTTTTACCCTAAACTCCTACAATGAGCAGTTCTTC. Protein: CASSFTLNSYNEQFF.

The chain couples TRBV28 to TRBJ1-1; TRBD1 is a possible D gene (6 bases). CDR1 and CDR2 (germline): MDHEN, SYDVKM. This CDR3 contains 14 residues. Between the trimmed V and J ends, which lost 5 bases and 8 bases, there was a span of 18 bases. The CDR3: CASSLYMGASEAFF. The CDR3 DNA is TGTGCCAGCAGTCTCTATATGGGGGCATCCGAAGCTTTCTTT.

The chain combines TRBV9 with TRBJ1-6; 7 bases are shared with TRBD1. The CDR3 is 17 amino acids. Germline loops: CDR1 SGDLS, CDR2 YYNGEE. Losses at the gene ends were 0 bases for V and 9 bases for J; bases not matched to a gene: 12. The CDR3 DNA reads as TGTGCCAGCAGCGTAGCCCAAGACAGGGAATTCGGTTCACCCCTCCACTTT. Translated, it gives CASSVAQDREFGSPLHF. Supplemented by reference TRBV9 and TRBJ1-6, the full variable domain reads DSGVTQTPKHLITATGQRVTLRCSPRSGDLSVYWYQQSLDQGLQFLIQYYNGEERAKGNILERFSAQQFPDLHSELNLSSLELGDSALYFCASSVAQDREFGSPLHFGNGTRLTVT.

The chain is built from TRBV19 and TRBJ1-5; D is perhaps TRBD1 (5 bases). Trimming took off 8 bases at V and 4 bases at J, with 15 bases between the two ends. Looked up from germline, CDR1 is LNHDA and CDR2 is SQIVND (reference sequence). The CDR3 is 14 amino acids. CDR3 sequence (DNA): TGTGCCAGTGCCCATGGGGCAGGGAATCAGCCCCAGCATTTT. Translated: CASAHGAGNQPQHF.

The chain couples TRBV27 to TRBJ2-1, with 7 bases aligning to TRBD2. Germline V CDR1 and CDR2: MNHEY, SMNVEV (reference sequence). V shed 6 bases and J 3 bases; nucleotides not matched to a gene: 8. The CDR3 has 15 residues. CDR3 bases: TGTGCCAGCAGCCCCCCAGGGAGGGGCTACAATGAGCAGTTCTTC. Amino acid sequence: CASSPPGRGYNEQFF.

The J gene is TRBJ2-1, the V gene TRBV6-5, with 12 positions matching TRBD1. V dropped 0 bases and J dropped 5; count of bases not matched to a gene: 2. From germline, CDR1 is MNHEY and CDR2 SVGAGI. The CDR3 spans 16 residues. The CDR3 bases are TGTGCCAGCAGTTACTCCGGGACAGGGGGCAACAATGAGCAGTTCTTC. Translating it yields CASSYSGTGGNNEQFF.

The J gene is TRBJ1-5, the V gene TRBV6-6; D ambiguous. The CDR3 runs 15 residues. V was pared by 6 bases and J by 0 bases, with 12 bases between. Looked up from germline, CDR1 is MNHNY and CDR2 is SVGAGI (reference sequence). DNA of the CDR3: TGTGCCAGCAGCCCCATGAGGGATAGCAATCAGCCCCAGCATTTT. As protein: CASSPMRDSNQPQHF.

V usage is TRBV10-3 and J usage is TRBJ1-1; D ambiguous. The CDR3 contains 12 residues. V was cut by 10 bases and J by 1 base, with 10 bases left in between. The germline V gene has CDR1 ENHRY and CDR2 SYGVKD. The chain's CDR3 is CATLTPNTEAFF. Written as DNA, the CDR3 is TGTGCCACTTTGACACCGAACACTGAAGCTTTCTTT.

The chain joins TRBV7-9 to TRBJ2-2, with 7 bases matching TRBD1. V was clipped by 5 bases and J by 0 bases; unmatched bases: 12. CDR3 length: 18 amino acids. From germline, CDR1 is SEHNR and CDR2 FQNEAQ (reference sequence). Written as DNA, the CDR3 is TGTGCCAGCAGCGTACCGGGACAGAGATTCGCGAACACCGGGGAGCTGTTTTTT. Translation: CASSVPGQRFANTGELFF.

This clone was detected only once. The chain employs TRBV14 and TRBJ2-7, with 7 bases aligning to TRBD1. V gave up 5 bases and J gave up 5 bases; unmatched junction bases: 12. CDR3 length: 15 residues. CDR1 and CDR2 (germline): SGHDN, FVKESK. The CDR3 loop is CASSEPDRAPHEQYF. For the CDR3, the DNA is TGTGCCAGCAGCGAGCCAGACAGGGCCCCACACGAGCAGTACTTC. Based on the CDR3 plus reference TRBV14 and TRBJ2-7, the full variable domain is EAGVTQFPSHSVIEKGQTVTLRCDPISGHDNLYWYRRVMGKEIKFLLHFVKESKQDESGMPNNRFLAERTGGTYSTLKVQPAELEDSGVYFCASSEPDRAPHEQYFGPGTRLTVT.

This clone was picked up one time. The chain is built from TRBV7-9 and TRBJ1-2; TRBD1 aligns across 9 bases. This CDR3 is built from 15 residues. With 3 bases clipped from V and 7 bases from J, the junction kept 9 bases outside the gene matches. Looked up from germline, CDR1 is SEHNR and CDR2 is FQNEAQ (reference sequence). The CDR3 DNA is TGTGCCAGCAGCTTCCTCGGACAGGGGAGCGTTGGCTACACCTTC. Translation: CASSFLGQGSVGYTF. Drawing the rest from reference TRBV7-9 and TRBJ1-2, the complete variable domain is DTGVSQNPRHKITKRGQNVTFRCDPISEHNRLYWYRQTLGQGPEFLTYFQNEAQLEKSRLLSDRFSAERPKGSFSTLEIQRTEQGDSAMYLCASSFLGQGSVGYTFGSGTRLTVV.

The chain employs TRBV27 and TRBJ2-3; the D gene is possibly TRBD1 (6 bases). The CDR3 sequence is 15 residues long. Trimming removed 5 bases from V and 2 bases from J, with 14 bases in between. The germline V gene encodes CDR1 MNHEY and CDR2 SMNVEV (reference sequence). As DNA, the CDR3 is TGTGCCAGCAGTCGCCGGGACACCAACACAGATACGCAGTATTTT. It translates to CASSRRDTNTDTQYF.

The V call is TRBV4-1, the J call TRBJ2-7; a possible D gene is TRBD2 (5 bases). The CDR3 runs 12 residues. Per germline, CDR1 MGHRA and CDR2 YSYEKL. V was trimmed by 6 bases and J by 5 bases, leaving 11 bases between them. CDR3 in DNA: TGCGCCAGCAGTCAAACCGGGGACGAGCAGTACTTC. Translated: CASSQTGDEQYF.

This rearrangement joins TRBV5-1 to TRBJ1-1; 7 bases are a match to TRBD1. Per germline, CDR1 SGHRS and CDR2 YFSETQ. CDR3 length equals 14 residues. V lost 0 bases, J lost 5 bases, and 4 bases stayed unmatched. The CDR3 here is CASSLDTGETEAFF. In DNA form, the CDR3 reads TGCGCCAGCAGCTTGGATACAGGGGAAACTGAAGCTTTCTTT.

The chain combines TRBV7-9 with TRBJ2-7, with D unclear. V lost 3 bases and J lost 3, with 3 bases in between. This CDR3 comprises 11 residues. Germline CDR1 is SEHNR and CDR2 is FQNEAQ (reference sequence). The CDR3 bases are TGTGCCAGCAGCTTTATCTACGAGCAGTACTTC. Its translation: CASSFIYEQYF.

To note about this clone: The missing conserved phenylalanine or tryptophan at the end of this CDR3 makes a read error likely. The chain uses TRBV5-1 and TRBJ1-1, with 11 nucleotides matching TRBD1. The CDR3 loop spans 17 amino acids. The V gene's germline CDR1 is SGHRS and CDR2 YFSETQ. With 4 bases clipped from V and 4 bases from J, the junction kept 12 bases outside the gene matches. The chain's CDR3 is CASSQLRTGGESTEAFL. Written as DNA, the CDR3 is TGCGCCAGCAGCCAACTTAGGACAGGGGGCGAGAGCACTGAAGCTTTCCTT.

The chain combines TRBV28 with TRBJ2-7, with 9 bases identical to TRBD2. There are 18 residues in the CDR3. CDR1 is MDHEN, CDR2 SYDVKM, per germline. J gave up 3 bases and V 3 bases, and 15 bases lay outside the gene matches. CDR3 coding DNA: TGTGCCAGCAGTTTGGGGCTGGGGGGTAGCGGGGGCGTCTACGAGCAGTACGTC. This translates into CASSLGLGGSGGVYEQYV.

The V and J genes are TRBV4-2 and TRBJ1-2; 12 bases map to TRBD1. The CDR3 is 15 residues long. J lost 7 bases, V lost 0 bases, and 3 bases had no gene match. Germline V CDR1 and CDR2: LGHNA, YNFKEQ. The chain's CDR3 is CASSQDRDRGPGYTF. CDR3 coding DNA: TGTGCCAGCAGCCAAGATCGGGACAGGGGGCCTGGCTACACCTTC.

The V and J genes are TRBV7-8 and TRBJ1-5; 7 positions agree with TRBD1. V shed 4 bases, J shed 4 bases, and the junction held 4 bases outside the gene matches. Germline CDR1 and CDR2: SGHVS and FQNEAQ. The CDR3 is made up of 14 amino acids. CDR3 protein: CASSSGQLNQPQHF. CDR3 nucleotides: TGTGCCAGCAGCTCGGGACAGCTAAATCAGCCCCAGCATTTT. The full variable domain, with the rest looked up from reference TRBV7-8 and TRBJ1-5, is GAGVSQSPRYKVAKRGQDVALRCDPISGHVSLFWYQQALGQGPEFLTYFQNEAQLDKSGLPSDRFFAERPEGSVSTLKIQRTQQEDSAVYLCASSSGQLNQPQHFGDGTRLSIL.

This clone showed up just a few times. The V and J genes are TRBV5-5 and TRBJ1-1, with 9 nucleotides matching TRBD1. The CDR3 is 15 amino acids. CDR1 and CDR2 (germline): SGHKS, YYEKEE (reference sequence). V lost 4 bases to trimming and J lost 4 bases; unmatched junction nucleotides: 8. The CDR3 loop is CASSITGGGGTEAFF. The DNA for the CDR3 is TGTGCCAGCAGCATCACAGGGGGCGGTGGCACTGAAGCTTTCTTT.